This T cell receptor beta chain was identified in a study of control samples from healthy donors and cancer patients. Sequenced by immunoSEQ multiplex PCR; TCRdb stores in-frame clones only, minus some. The top ten clones hold approximately 9% of a sample with some 130,000 clones, less than 90% of them seen once. V was clipped by 7 bases and J by 1 base; unmatched bases: 5. This CDR3 has 15 amino acids. Germline V gene data show CDR1 as SNHLY and CDR2 as FYNNEI. The chain couples TRBV2 to TRBJ2-2; the match to TRBD2 covers 8 bases. The sample taken for sequencing was blood. The source is a woman in her 30s in good health. CDR3 residues: CASTIAGMNTGELFF. Written as DNA, the CDR3 is TGTGCCAGCACCATAGCGGGAATGAACACCGGGGAGCTGTTTTTT.